These 29 T cell receptor beta chains were all obtained from the same sample, sequenced in a study of Ad26.COV2.S vaccination and SARS-CoV-2 variants (dated by TCRdb to 2020 to 2023). The library was generated by the immunoSEQ multiplex PCR assay. TCRdb obtained this table from immuneACCESS and retained in-frame rearrangements with V and J assigned. These tables miss some clones; where compared with another copy, unresolved V genes account for less than half of the shortfall, and the remainder is unexplained. The sample table lists around 400,000 clones, under 90% of them with a count of one. The ten largest account for around 7.3% of the sample. The treatment or condition label here, explained by the study, means: some 19 received Ad26.COV2.S at low or high dose, single or two shots; about five received placebo; per-sample allocation not given. For vaccine and placebo recipients, repertoires were sequenced using samples collected on day 63 after the first injection.

Here the sequenced sample was peripheral blood, taken in a trial of Ad26.COV2.S vaccine versus placebo. The receptors were gathered from a person aged 18 to 59 who received the Ad26.COV2.S COVID-19 vaccine or a placebo.

The V and J genes are TRBV2 and TRBJ2-1; 7 nucleotides align to TRBD2. V was pared by 2 bases and J by 4 bases, with 8 bases of the junction left unmatched. CDR1 is SNHLY and CDR2 is FYNNEI in the germline V gene. The CDR3 extends over 16 amino acids. This chain's CDR3 is CASSERWTRGYNEQFF. In DNA form, the CDR3 reads TGTGCCAGCAGTGAAAGGTGGACTAGGGGATACAATGAGCAGTTCTTC.

The chain joins TRBV19 to TRBJ1-5; perhaps TRBD1 as D (5 bases). The germline gives CDR1 LNHDA, CDR2 SQIVND (reference sequence). The V end lost 8 bases, the J end lost 11 bases, and 19 bases lay between the germline ends. The CDR3 is made up of 13 amino acids. The DNA for the CDR3 is TGTGCCAGTGCCGGGCTACCTCGGGGGGCCCAGCATTTT. This sequence encodes CASAGLPRGAQHF.

The rearrangement links TRBV5-6 to TRBJ1-2; D is undetermined. The CDR3 has 13 amino acids. The germline V gene encodes CDR1 SGHDT and CDR2 YYEEEE. Trimming left V 5 bases short and J 2 bases short, with 10 bases between. The DNA of the CDR3 is TGTGCCAGCAGTTACGGCCTCAACTATGGCTACACCTTC. Translated, it gives CASSYGLNYGYTF.

This chain uses TRBV19 with TRBJ2-3; unclear D gene. The CDR3 is 13 amino acids. Germline CDR1 LNHDA, CDR2 SQIVND (reference sequence). Trimming shortened V by 3 bases and J by 6 bases, and 10 bases separated the two germline ends. DNA of the CDR3: TGTGCCAGTAGTATCGGGCTAGTCGATACGCAGTATTTT. This codes for CASSIGLVDTQYF.

The chain links TRBV11-3 to TRBJ2-7; 9 bases are shared with TRBD2. V trimming: 3 bases; J trimming: 0 bases; junction bases outside the gene matches: 6. Per germline, CDR1 SGHNT and CDR2 YENEEA. This CDR3 is 16 amino acids long. Here the CDR3 reads CASSFKLAGSSYEQYF. The CDR3 coding sequence is TGTGCCAGCAGCTTCAAACTAGCGGGTAGCTCCTACGAGCAGTACTTC.

This clone was recorded only once. This sequence joins TRBV2 and TRBJ1-5, with a weak D call TRBD1 (6 bases). The CDR3 contains 20 residues. V was clipped by 6 bases and J by 1 base, with 28 bases between them. Germline V CDR1 and CDR2: SNHLY, FYNNEI. CDR3 sequence (DNA): TGTGCCAGCAGACCGTTCTTTAGGGGGGGGCGCGGAAAGAGCAATCAGCCCCAGCATTTT. This sequence encodes CASRPFFRGGRGKSNQPQHF.

The V gene is TRBV4-1, the J gene TRBJ2-7, with TRBD1 identical over 8 bases. The germline V gene has CDR1 MGHRA and CDR2 YSYEKL. The CDR3 sequence is 15 residues long. V gave up 3 bases and J gave up 3 bases; unmatched junction bases: 7. CDR3 region: CASSQIHRGDYEQYF. The CDR3 nucleotides are TGCGCCAGCAGCCAGATCCACAGGGGGGACTACGAGCAGTACTTC.

This clone was recorded once. The chain uses TRBV5-4 and TRBJ2-3; 7 bases are a match to TRBD2. Germline assignment: CDR1 SGHNT and CDR2 YYREEE (reference sequence). This CDR3 comprises 16 residues. V shed 3 bases, J shed 2 bases, and the junction held 9 bases outside the gene matches. The CDR3 reads CASSSQSGDYTDTQYF. CDR3 nucleotides: TGTGCCAGCAGCTCCCAGAGCGGGGACTACACAGATACGCAGTATTTT.

The J gene is TRBJ2-1, the V gene TRBV2; D ambiguous. V was trimmed by 8 bases and J by 5 bases, leaving 7 bases between them. Germline values: CDR1 SNHLY, CDR2 FYNNEI. This CDR3 spans 11 amino acids. As DNA, the CDR3 is TGTGCCAGCGTCTACCACAATGAGCAGTTCTTC. This codes for CASVYHNEQFF. Using reference TRBV2 and TRBJ2-1 for the parts outside the CDR3, the full variable domain is EPEVTQTPSHQVTQMGQEVILRCVPISNHLYFYWYRQILGQKVEFLVSFYNNEISEKSEIFDDQFSVERPDGSNFTLKIRSTKLEDSAMYFCASVYHNEQFFGPGTRLTVL.

The chain joins TRBV6-5 to TRBJ2-1; TRBD1 is a possible D gene (6 bases). This CDR3 comprises 16 residues. V shed 4 bases and J shed 0 bases, with 13 bases lying between them. Per germline, CDR1 MNHEY and CDR2 SVGAGI. The CDR3 reads CASSSWWGHSYNEQFF. The DNA of the CDR3 is TGTGCCAGCAGTTCATGGTGGGGGCACTCCTACAATGAGCAGTTCTTC.

The V and J genes are TRBV6-5 and TRBJ1-6; D is ambiguous. This CDR3 spans 12 amino acids. Between the trimmed V and J ends, which lost 2 bases and 8 bases, there was a span of 4 bases. Germline-derived CDR1 and CDR2 are MNHEY and SVGAGI. The CDR3 DNA is TGTGCCAGCAGTTACACGGATTCACCCCTCCACTTT. It codes for CASSYTDSPLHF.

The V gene is TRBV13, the J gene TRBJ2-3; 12 bases are shared with TRBD2. Germline V gives CDR1 PRHDT, CDR2 FYEKMQ (reference sequence). V lost 3 bases, J lost 5 bases, and 6 bases stayed unmatched. CDR3 length: 16 residues. DNA of the CDR3: TGTGCCAGCAGCTTCCGACTAGCGGGGGTCATAGATACGCAGTATTTT. Residues: CASSFRLAGVIDTQYF.

This clone was counted a few times. The V call is TRBV7-9, the J call TRBJ1-3, with 8 bases aligning to TRBD1. Germline CDR1 is SEHNR and CDR2 is FQNEAQ (reference sequence). The CDR3 covers 14 residues. V lost 4 bases and J lost 4; bases outside the gene matches: 3. The chain's CDR3 is CASSSGGTGNTIYF. CDR3 bases: TGTGCCAGCAGCTCAGGGGGCACGGGAAACACCATATATTTT.

V gene TRBV4-2 combines with J gene TRBJ2-1, with D perhaps matching TRBD1 or TRBD2 (5 bases each). V was pared by 2 bases and J by 7 bases, with 9 bases between. There are 13 residues in the CDR3. Germline CDR1 and CDR2: LGHNA and YNFKEQ. The CDR3 sequence is CASSQRGLNEQFF. CDR3 DNA sequence: TGTGCCAGCAGCCAACGGGGCCTAAATGAGCAGTTCTTC.

CDR3 sequence reads: CASSREGGGYTF. The CDR3 region has the DNA TGTGCCAGCAGCCGGGAGGGAGGTGGCTACACCTTC. The chain carries TRBV12-3 or TRBV12-4 and TRBJ1-2; D is undetermined. This CDR3 spans 12 amino acids. The V end was cut by 6 bases, the J end by 7 bases, with 12 bases between.

The chain joins TRBV5-6 to TRBJ1-2; 9 bases match TRBD1. V lost 5 bases to trimming and J lost 4 bases; unmatched junction nucleotides: 9. The CDR3 consists of 15 residues. Per the germline V gene, CDR1 is SGHDT and CDR2 is YYEEEE. The CDR3 bases are TGTGCCAGCAGATGGACCGGGACAGGGTCCTATGGCTACACCTTC. Translation: CASRWTGTGSYGYTF.

This sequence joins TRBV7-9 and TRBJ1-2, with 8 bases matching TRBD1. Germline values: CDR1 SEHNR, CDR2 FQNEAQ (reference sequence). The CDR3 is 16 amino acids. V shed 4 bases, J shed 3 bases, and the junction held 10 bases outside the gene matches. CDR3 coding DNA: TGTGCCAGCAGCTCCACTCCAGGGGGCGCTGACTATGGCTACACCTTC. Its translation is CASSSTPGGADYGYTF.

The gene calls are TRBV2 and TRBJ1-1, with TRBD1 matching 8 bases. Trimming took 2 bases from V and 8 from J; bases not matched to a gene: 4. From germline, CDR1 is SNHLY and CDR2 FYNNEI. The CDR3 extends over 13 amino acids. Here the CDR3 DNA reads TGTGCCAGCAGTGAACCCCGGGACAGGGAAGCTTTCTTT. This codes for CASSEPRDREAFF.

The genes are TRBV5-1 and TRBJ2-7; unclear D gene. Trimming removed 2 bases at V and 1 base at J, with 7 bases between. Germline V gives CDR1 SGHRS, CDR2 YFSETQ. This CDR3 spans 13 amino acids. As DNA, the CDR3 is TGCGCCAGCAGCTTTGCGGATTCCTACGAGCAGTACTTC. Encoded protein: CASSFADSYEQYF.

The rearrangement links TRBV30 to TRBJ2-3; D is perhaps TRBD1 or TRBD2 (6 bases each). The CDR3 spans 12 residues. In germline, CDR1 is GTSNPN, CDR2 SVGIG (reference sequence). As DNA, the CDR3 is TGTGTCGGGGGCGGTACCACAGATACGCAGTATTTT. Translated, it gives CVGGGTTDTQYF.

The J gene is TRBJ1-1, the V gene TRBV6-5, with unresolved D. The ends were cut back, 5 bases at V and 8 bases at J, with 18 bases in the middle. The CDR3 loop spans 14 amino acids. The V gene's germline CDR1 is MNHEY and CDR2 SVGAGI. CDR3 region: CASSLGRHVGEAFF. For the CDR3, the DNA is TGTGCCAGCAGTCTAGGACGGCATGTGGGCGAAGCTTTCTTT.

The chain is built from TRBV24-1 and TRBJ1-2, with 11 nucleotides matching TRBD1. The germline gives CDR1 KGHDR, CDR2 SFDVKD. CDR3 length: 15 amino acids. The V gene end was trimmed by 4 bases and the J gene end by 8 bases; junction bases not matched to a gene: 8. The CDR3 coding sequence is TGTGCCACCAGTGAGTCCGGGACAGGGGGATGGGGCTACACCTTC. Protein sequence: CATSESGTGGWGYTF.

This chain joins TRBV3-1 (or the pseudogene TRBV3-2) and TRBJ1-1; possibly TRBD1 for D (5 bases). The germline V and J ends were trimmed by 3 bases and 4 bases, with 12 bases remaining between them. CDR3 length equals 14 residues. Germline CDR1 is LGHDT and CDR2 is YNNKEL (reference sequence). The DNA of the CDR3 is TGTGCCAGCAGCCACTGGGGGGAGGGCACTGAAGCTTTCTTT. This sequence encodes CASSHWGEGTEAFF.

This clone was counted between two and nine times. The chain has TRBV30 and TRBJ2-5, with D perhaps matching TRBD1 or TRBD2 (5 bases each). The CDR3 loop spans 13 amino acids. CDR1 and CDR2 from the germline V gene are GTSNPN and SVGIG (reference sequence). Trimming shortened V by 4 bases and J by 4 bases, and 13 bases separated the two germline ends. For the CDR3, the DNA is TGTGCCTGGAAGGCACCGGGGCCAGAGACCCAGTACTTC. Translating gives CAWKAPGPETQYF. The entire variable domain, with the rest obtained from reference TRBV30 and TRBJ2-5, is as follows: SQTIHQWPATLVQPVGSPLSLECTVEGTSNPNLYWYRQAAGRGLQLLFYSVGIGQISSEVPQNLSASRPQDRQFILSSKKLLLSDSGFYLCAWKAPGPETQYFGPGTRLLVL.

V gene TRBV5-1 combines with J gene TRBJ1-2; D perhaps matches TRBD1 (5 bases). Germline V gene sequence: CDR1 SGHRS, CDR2 YFSETQ. The V end lost 2 bases, the J end lost 8 bases, and 13 bases lay between the germline ends. The CDR3 length is 13 residues. Here the CDR3 reads CASSFGASGGYTF. CDR3 DNA sequence: TGCGCCAGCAGCTTCGGGGCGTCCGGCGGCTACACCTTC.

V usage is TRBV7-3 and J usage is TRBJ2-3; 14 nucleotides match TRBD2. The CDR3 has 16 residues. CDR1 and CDR2 from the germline V gene are SGHTA and FQGTGA. The V segment lost 5 bases and the J segment 5 bases; nucleotides outside the gene matches: 6. CDR3 coding DNA: TGTGCCAGCAGCCGCGGGACTAGCGGGAGACGAGATACGCAGTATTTT. Translating gives CASSRGTSGRRDTQYF.

The V gene is TRBV5-4, the J gene TRBJ2-7; 7 nucleotides align to TRBD1. Germline CDR1 and CDR2: SGHNT and YYREEE (reference sequence). Losses at the gene ends were 4 bases for V and 5 bases for J; bases not matched to a gene: 15. The CDR3 runs to 16 residues. Here the CDR3 reads CASSGGRQGPNNEQYF. CDR3 in DNA: TGTGCCAGCAGCGGAGGACGACAGGGTCCAAACAACGAGCAGTACTTC.

The chain is built from TRBV19 and TRBJ1-2; D gene uncertain. The V and J ends lost 7 bases and 10 bases respectively, with 19 bases between them. The CDR3 has 13 amino acids. The germline gives CDR1 LNHDA, CDR2 SQIVND (reference sequence). The CDR3 DNA is TGTGCCAGTAAGGTTAGGTTTGAGGGATTCTACACCTTC. As protein: CASKVRFEGFYTF.

CDR3 amino acids: CASSRGQGEKLFF. The CDR3 nucleotides read TGCGCCAGCAGCAGGGGACAGGGTGAAAAACTGTTTTTT. The J gene is TRBJ1-4, the V gene TRBV5-1; TRBD1 matches at 9 bases. Germline V CDR1 and CDR2: SGHRS, YFSETQ. This CDR3 comprises 13 residues. Trimming at V came to 4 bases and at J to 7 bases, leaving 2 bases not matched to a gene.